A single sample gave rise to the 20 T cell receptor beta chains below, sequenced in a study of type 1 and type 2 diabetes patients. The PCR template was genomic DNA. Multiplex PCR with 30 forward and 13 reverse primers amplified the TCR beta CDR3. TCRdb recomputed calls from the multiplex PCR reads with MiXCR, one row per CDR3 protein. The table records about 270,000 distinct CDR3 sequences, around 47% of them present only once. Sequencing was carried out using peripheral blood mononuclear cells (PBMCs). The receptors here all came from a man aged 18 to 35 with type 2 diabetes.

The V gene is TRBV9, the J gene TRBJ1-1; D is undetermined. The CDR3 extends over 12 amino acids. The germline V gene has CDR1 SGDLS and CDR2 YYNGEE. The V end was cut by 4 bases, the J end by 2 bases, with 6 bases between. CDR3 loop: CASSPSNTEAFF. In DNA, the CDR3 is TGTGCCAGCAGCCCGAGCAACACTGAAGCTTTCTTT.

This clonotype was recorded many times. This rearrangement joins TRBV15 to TRBJ2-2; D remains ambiguous. This CDR3 has 14 amino acids. From germline, CDR1 is LNHNV and CDR2 YYDKDF (reference sequence). Trimming shortened V by 6 bases and J by 1 base, and 9 bases separated the two germline ends. The CDR3 DNA reads as TGTGCCACCAGGGCCAGGCAGAACACCGGGGAGCTGTTTTTT. It is translated as CATRARQNTGELFF.

About this clonotype: The DNA is omitted, as the CDR3 cannot be located on it reliably, and the CDR3 follows TCRdb's listing. This sequence joins TRBV24-1 and TRBJ1-2; the table gives TRBD1 as D, unverified against the DNA. Germline lookup yields CDR1 KGHDR and CDR2 SFDVKD. The CDR3 is 14 amino acids long, termini counted. The CDR3 reads CATSDPSGRDGTTF.

This rearrangement joins TRBV28 to TRBJ2-7; no reliable D call. V gave up 10 bases and J gave up 2 bases, with 15 bases separating them. Germline CDR1 MDHEN, CDR2 SYDVKM. The length of the CDR3 is 13 residues. The CDR3 region is CATTDGLTYEQYF. DNA of the CDR3: TGTGCCACCACCGACGGGTTGACCTACGAGCAGTACTTC. Looking up the rest from reference TRBV28 and TRBJ2-7 gives the full variable domain: DVKVTQSSRYLVKRTGEKVFLECVQDMDHENMFWYRQDPGLGLRLIYFSYDVKMKEKGDIPEGYSVSREKKERFSLILESASTNQTSMYLCATTDGLTYEQYFGPGTRLTVT.

V usage is TRBV7-9 and J usage is TRBJ2-7, with 8 bases fitting TRBD2. Germline CDR1 reads SEHNR; CDR2 reads FQNEAQ (reference sequence). Trimming took 5 bases from V and 0 from J; bases not matched to a gene: 6. The CDR3 extends over 15 amino acids. CDR3: CASSQTSAYSYEQYF. Here the CDR3 DNA reads TGTGCCAGCAGCCAGACTAGCGCCTACTCCTACGAGCAGTACTTC.

The count of this clonotype is one. The chain has TRBV10-3 and TRBJ2-5; TRBD1 might be the D (6 bases). Germline assignment: CDR1 ENHRY and CDR2 SYGVKD. Trimming removed 9 bases from V and 2 bases from J, with 13 bases in between. CDR3 length: 13 amino acids. CDR3 sequence: CAIMRGTQETQYF. The CDR3 nucleotides read TGTGCCATAATGAGGGGGACACAAGAGACCCAGTACTTC.

This clonotype was observed many times. The chain couples TRBV2 to TRBJ2-7; no definite D call. Germline V gene lookup returns CDR1 SNHLY and CDR2 FYNNEI. V was trimmed by 5 bases and J by 3 bases, leaving 14 bases between them. The CDR3 has 14 amino acids. The DNA for the CDR3 is TGTGCCAGCAGTTCCAGGTTTGACCTCTACGAGCAGTACTTC. It is translated as CASSSRFDLYEQYF.

This clonotype was seen more than once but under ten times. The gene calls are TRBV10-3 and TRBJ2-1; D is unclear. Germline CDR1 and CDR2: ENHRY and SYGVKD. The CDR3 covers 11 residues. Trimming took off 6 bases at V and 6 bases at J, with 6 bases between the two ends. CDR3 nucleotide sequence: TGTGCCATCAGGCTTTTCAATGAGCAGTTCTTC. Its protein is CAIRLFNEQFF.

V gene TRBV7-6 combines with J gene TRBJ2-7; 7 nucleotides line up with TRBD1. This CDR3 has 15 residues. The junction had 11 bases not matched to a gene; V was cut back by 5 bases and J by 4 bases. Germline V gene sequence: CDR1 SGHVS, CDR2 FNYEAQ. In nucleotides, the CDR3 is TGTGCCAGCAGCCAGGGGGACAGAGGAGTATACGAGCAGTACTTC. As protein: CASSQGDRGVYEQYF.

The J gene is TRBJ2-2, the V gene TRBV7-6; D is unclear. Germline V gives CDR1 SGHVS, CDR2 FNYEAQ. The CDR3 is made up of 13 amino acids. Trimming left V 1 base short and J 3 bases short, with 3 bases between. CDR3 sequence (DNA): TGTGCCAGCAGCTTAGGATACACCGGGGAGCTGTTTTTT. Its translation is CASSLGYTGELFF.

The rearrangement uses TRBV29-1 and TRBJ2-2; D gene uncertain. Trimming left V 5 bases short and J 5 bases short, with 9 bases between. Germline CDR1 is SQVTM and CDR2 is ANQGSEA. The CDR3 totals 12 residues. The CDR3 DNA sequence: TGCAGCGTTAGTTTTTGGACCGGGGAGCTGTTTTTT. Its translation is CSVSFWTGELFF.

The genes are TRBV28 and TRBJ2-2; D gene uncertain. V lost 5 bases to trimming and J lost 4 bases, with 14 bases between them. CDR1 and CDR2 (germline): MDHEN, SYDVKM. This CDR3 contains 15 residues. CDR3 sequence reads: CASSEMAWGTGELFF. The DNA for the CDR3 is TGTGCCAGCAGTGAAATGGCTTGGGGCACCGGGGAGCTGTTTTTT.

This rearrangement joins TRBV30 to TRBJ2-1, with 8 bases fitting TRBD2. The CDR3 has 18 residues. The V gene's germline CDR1 is GTSNPN and CDR2 SVGIG (reference sequence). CDR3 in DNA: TGTGCTTTTGACAGGTGGGAGGGCGGGGGGAGGTCCTACAATGAGCAGTTCTTC. As protein: CAFDRWEGGGRSYNEQFF.

The gene calls are TRBV7-6 and TRBJ2-3, with D possibly matching TRBD1 (6 bases). The CDR3 covers 16 residues. In germline, CDR1 is SGHVS, CDR2 FNYEAQ. V gave up 0 bases and J gave up 2 bases, with 12 bases separating them. CDR3 sequence reads: CASSLAAGVFTDTQYF. CDR3 DNA sequence: TGTGCCAGCAGCTTAGCGGCAGGGGTTTTCACAGATACGCAGTATTTT. Full variable domain (outside the CDR3, taken from reference TRBV7-6 and TRBJ2-3): GAGVSQSPRYKVTKRGQDVALRCDPISGHVSLYWYRQALGQGPEFLTYFNYEAQQDKSGLPNDRFSAERPEGSISTLTIQRTEQRDSAMYRCASSLAAGVFTDTQYFGPGTRLTVL.

This clonotype was observed a few times. The chain combines TRBV10-3 with TRBJ2-3; D not certain. V dropped 0 bases and J dropped 5 bases, with 0 bases sitting between them. CDR1 and CDR2 from the germline V gene are ENHRY and SYGVKD. The CDR3 spans 11 residues. The CDR3 here is CAISESDTQYF. CDR3 bases: TGTGCCATCAGTGAGTCAGATACGCAGTATTTT.

The chain couples TRBV2 to TRBJ2-5; TRBD1 agrees at 7 bases. This CDR3 spans 13 amino acids. Germline lookup yields CDR1 SNHLY and CDR2 FYNNEI. Trimming took 6 bases from V and 3 from J; bases not matched to a gene: 4. The DNA for the CDR3 is TGTGCCAGCAGAACCGGGACAGAAGAGACCCAGTACTTC. Its protein is CASRTGTEETQYF.

With regard to this clonotype: A much bigger clone sits one base away, suggesting this may be a read error. The V gene is TRBV15, the J gene TRBJ2-5; perhaps TRBD1 as D (6 bases). The J call may be incorrect, as the DNA end agrees better with TRBJ2-1. Germline CDR1 is LNHNV and CDR2 is YYDKDF (reference sequence). The CDR3 runs to 14 residues. CDR3 DNA sequence: TGTGCCACCAGCAGAGATGGACAGAGCAATGAGCAGTTCTTC. Amino acids: CATSRDGQSNEQFF.

In this sample, this clonotype turned up once. The CDR3 loop reads CASSDSTSSDTQYF. The DNA of the CDR3 is TGTGCCAGCAGTGACTCGACTAGCTCAGATACGCAGTATTTT. V usage is TRBV6-4 and J usage is TRBJ2-3; 7 nucleotides match TRBD2. The V and J ends lost 0 bases and 4 bases, in that order; junction bases with no gene match: 1. Germline V gene lookup returns CDR1 MRHNA and CDR2 SNTAGT. This CDR3 spans 14 amino acids.

V is TRBV20-1 and J is TRBJ1-2; D remains unclear. The germline V gene encodes CDR1 DFQATT and CDR2 SNEGSKA (reference sequence). This CDR3 has 17 amino acids. V lost 1 base and J 0 bases, leaving 18 bases between the germline ends. CDR3: CSARGPEQNDANYGYTF. CDR3 nucleotide sequence: TGCAGTGCTAGAGGTCCGGAACAGAACGACGCTAACTATGGCTACACCTTC.

The V gene is TRBV12-5, the J gene TRBJ2-5; maybe TRBD1 (5 bases). The CDR3 is 15 amino acids. Between the trimmed V and J ends, which lost 2 bases and 1 base, there was a span of 11 bases. Per germline, CDR1 LGHNT and CDR2 FRNRAP. The CDR3 nucleotides are TGTGCTAGTGGTTTGCTAGGGGCCCTCCAAGAGACCCAGTACTTC. Protein: CASGLLGALQETQYF.